The sample holds many counts of the clone carrying this T cell receptor (beta chain). Its antigen is unidentified. The source material, RNA transcripts, was used to amplify TCR beta CDR3 regions. A set of HTBI primers served as the primers for a first-round RT-PCR of the TCR CDR3. MiXCR, applied by TCRdb to the multiplex PCR reads, yields one record per CDR3 protein. This sample carries hundreds of thousands of distinct CDR3 sequences, about a sixth of them seen once, and the ten largest clones take 25% to 35%. With a duration under 2 months, the hyperthyroidism was newly diagnosed in patients aged 18 to 65. Pregnant or lactating patients were excluded, as were those with uncontrolled infection or other autoimmune disease. This blood was taken when hyperthyroidism was first diagnosed, before any ophthalmopathy symptoms existed. V lost 6 bases to trimming and J lost 1 base; unmatched junction nucleotides: 8. The V gene's germline CDR1 is MDHEN and CDR2 SYDVKM. There are 15 residues in the CDR3.

This sample was included in a study of T cells in Graves' hyperthyroidism and ophthalmopathy. Study-wide points: Peripheral blood also featured most of the thyroid clonotypes expanded above 0.001.

The clonotype comes from a woman aged 18-29 years with Graves' hyperthyroidism that later progressed to Graves' ophthalmopathy. V gene TRBV28 combines with J gene TRBJ1-1; 7 bases are shared with TRBD1. Material: blood. CDR3 sequence (DNA): TGTGCCAGCAGACCAGTTGAGGGGGCGAACACTGAAGCTTTCTTT. This translates into CASRPVEGANTEAFF.